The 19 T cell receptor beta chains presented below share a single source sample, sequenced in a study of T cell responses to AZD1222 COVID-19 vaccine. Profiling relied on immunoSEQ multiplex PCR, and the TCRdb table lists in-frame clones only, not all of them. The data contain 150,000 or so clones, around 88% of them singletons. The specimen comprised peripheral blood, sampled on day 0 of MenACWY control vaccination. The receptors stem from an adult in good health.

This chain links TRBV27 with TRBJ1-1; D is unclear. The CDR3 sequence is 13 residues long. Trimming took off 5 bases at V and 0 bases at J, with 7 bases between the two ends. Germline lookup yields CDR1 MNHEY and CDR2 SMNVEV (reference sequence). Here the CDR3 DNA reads TGTGCCAGCAGTATCTACCTGAACACTGAAGCTTTCTTT. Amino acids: CASSIYLNTEAFF.

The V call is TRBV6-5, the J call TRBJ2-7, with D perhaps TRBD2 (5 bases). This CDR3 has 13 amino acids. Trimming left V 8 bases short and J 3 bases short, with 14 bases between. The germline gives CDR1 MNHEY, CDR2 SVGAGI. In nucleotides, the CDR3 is TGTGCCAGCCGTATCGGGATAAACTACGAGCAGTACTTC. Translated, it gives CASRIGINYEQYF.

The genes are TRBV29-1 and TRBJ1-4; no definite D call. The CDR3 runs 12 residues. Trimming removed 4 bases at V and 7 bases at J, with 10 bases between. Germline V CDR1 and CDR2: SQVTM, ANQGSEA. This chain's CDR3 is CSVVSEVEKLFF. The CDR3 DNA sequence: TGCAGCGTTGTCTCGGAGGTTGAAAAACTGTTTTTT.

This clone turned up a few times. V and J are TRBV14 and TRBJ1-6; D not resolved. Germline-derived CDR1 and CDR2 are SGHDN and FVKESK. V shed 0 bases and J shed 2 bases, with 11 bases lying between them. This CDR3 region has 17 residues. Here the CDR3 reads CASSQDPKVTYNSPLHF. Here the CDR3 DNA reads TGTGCCAGCAGCCAAGATCCTAAGGTTACCTATAATTCACCCCTCCACTTT.

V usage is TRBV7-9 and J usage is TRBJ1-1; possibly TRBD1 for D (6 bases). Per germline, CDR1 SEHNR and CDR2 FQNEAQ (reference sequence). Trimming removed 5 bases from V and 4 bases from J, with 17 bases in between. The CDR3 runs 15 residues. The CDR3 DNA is TGTGCCAGCAGCAAGGGGGAGGGACACCCCACTGAAGCTTTCTTT. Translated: CASSKGEGHPTEAFF.

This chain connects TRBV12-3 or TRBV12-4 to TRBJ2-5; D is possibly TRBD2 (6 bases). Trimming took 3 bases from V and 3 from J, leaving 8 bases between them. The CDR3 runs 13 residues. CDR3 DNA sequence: TGTGCCAGCAGTTTTTGGGAGGAAGAGACCCAGTACTTC. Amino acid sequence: CASSFWEEETQYF.

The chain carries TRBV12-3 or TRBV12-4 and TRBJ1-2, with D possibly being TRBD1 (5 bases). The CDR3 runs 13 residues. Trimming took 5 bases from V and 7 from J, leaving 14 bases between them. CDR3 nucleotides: TGTGCCAGCAGTCTCGACAGATCTGGTGGCTACACCTTC. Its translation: CASSLDRSGGYTF.

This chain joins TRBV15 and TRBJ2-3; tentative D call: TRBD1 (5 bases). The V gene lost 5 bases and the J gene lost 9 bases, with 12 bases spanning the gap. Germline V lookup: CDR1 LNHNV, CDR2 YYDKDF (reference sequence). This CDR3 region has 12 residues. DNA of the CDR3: TGTGCCACCAGCGGGTCAAAGGGGACGCAGTATTTT. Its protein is CATSGSKGTQYF.

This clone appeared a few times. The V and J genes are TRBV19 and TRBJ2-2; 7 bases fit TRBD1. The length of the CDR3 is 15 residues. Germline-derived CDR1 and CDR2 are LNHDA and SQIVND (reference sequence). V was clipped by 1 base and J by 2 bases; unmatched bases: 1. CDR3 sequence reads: CASSIGQGNTGELFF. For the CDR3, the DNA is TGTGCCAGTAGTATAGGACAGGGTAACACCGGGGAGCTGTTTTTT. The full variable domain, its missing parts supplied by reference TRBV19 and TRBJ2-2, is DGGITQSPKYLFRKEGQNVTLSCEQNLNHDAMYWYRQDPGQGLRLIYYSQIVNDFQKGDIAEGYSVSREKKESFPLTVTSAQKNPTAFYLCASSIGQGNTGELFFGEGSRLTVL.

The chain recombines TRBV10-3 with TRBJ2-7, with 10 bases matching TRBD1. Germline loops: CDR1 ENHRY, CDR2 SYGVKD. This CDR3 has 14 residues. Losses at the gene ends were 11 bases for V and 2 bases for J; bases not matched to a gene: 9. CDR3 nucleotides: TGTGCCTCACAGGACAGGGGGAGTACCTACGAGCAGTACTTC. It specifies CASQDRGSTYEQYF.

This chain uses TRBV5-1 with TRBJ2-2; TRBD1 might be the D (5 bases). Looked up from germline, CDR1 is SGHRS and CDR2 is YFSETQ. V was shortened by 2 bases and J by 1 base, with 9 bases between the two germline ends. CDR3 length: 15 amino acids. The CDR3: CASSFQGVNTGELFF. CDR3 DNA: TGCGCCAGCAGCTTCCAGGGTGTGAACACCGGGGAGCTGTTTTTT.

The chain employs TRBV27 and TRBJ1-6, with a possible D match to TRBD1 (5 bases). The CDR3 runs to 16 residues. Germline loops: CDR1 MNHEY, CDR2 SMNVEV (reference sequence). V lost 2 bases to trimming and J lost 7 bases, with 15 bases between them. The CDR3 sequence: CASSLKGWDGNSPLHF. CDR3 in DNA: TGTGCCAGCAGTTTAAAGGGATGGGACGGGAATTCACCCCTCCACTTT.

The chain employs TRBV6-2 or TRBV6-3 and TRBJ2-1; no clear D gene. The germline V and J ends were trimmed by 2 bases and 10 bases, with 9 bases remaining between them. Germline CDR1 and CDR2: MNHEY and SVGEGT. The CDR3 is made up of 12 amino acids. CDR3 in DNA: TGTGCCAGCAGTTACGGGCGGACCGAGCAGTTCTTC. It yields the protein CASSYGRTEQFF.

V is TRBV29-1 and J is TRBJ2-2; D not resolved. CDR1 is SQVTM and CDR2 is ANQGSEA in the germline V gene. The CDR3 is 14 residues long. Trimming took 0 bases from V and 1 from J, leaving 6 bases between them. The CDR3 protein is CSVEDYGNTGELFF. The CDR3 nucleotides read TGCAGCGTTGAAGACTACGGGAACACCGGGGAGCTGTTTTTT.

CDR3 loop: CASSLELDEQYF. The CDR3 bases are TGTGCCAGCAGCTTGGAATTGGACGAGCAGTACTTC. This chain connects TRBV5-4 to TRBJ2-7; no reliable D call. V lost 0 bases to trimming and J lost 5 bases, with 6 bases between them. This CDR3 region has 12 residues. The germline V gene encodes CDR1 SGHNT and CDR2 YYREEE (reference sequence).

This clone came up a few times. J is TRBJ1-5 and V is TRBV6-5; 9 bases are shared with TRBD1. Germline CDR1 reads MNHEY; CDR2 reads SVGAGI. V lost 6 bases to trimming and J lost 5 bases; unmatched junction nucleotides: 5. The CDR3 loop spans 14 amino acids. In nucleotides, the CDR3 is TGTGCCAGCAGGGGAACAGGGGGCGATCAGCCCCAGCATTTT. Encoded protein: CASRGTGGDQPQHF.

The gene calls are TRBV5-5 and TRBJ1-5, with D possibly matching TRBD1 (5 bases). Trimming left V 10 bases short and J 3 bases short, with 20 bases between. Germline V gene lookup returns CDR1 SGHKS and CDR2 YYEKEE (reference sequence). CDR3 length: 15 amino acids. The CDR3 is CAGDYSLGVNQPQHF. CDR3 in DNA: TGTGCCGGGGACTACAGTTTGGGGGTCAATCAGCCCCAGCATTTT.

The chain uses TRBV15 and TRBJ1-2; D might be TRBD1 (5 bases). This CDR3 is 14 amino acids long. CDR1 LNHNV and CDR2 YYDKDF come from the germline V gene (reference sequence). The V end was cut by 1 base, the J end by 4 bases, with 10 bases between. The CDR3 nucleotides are TGTGCCACCAGCAGAGCGGGGGTGAGCTATGGCTACACCTTC. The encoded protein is CATSRAGVSYGYTF.

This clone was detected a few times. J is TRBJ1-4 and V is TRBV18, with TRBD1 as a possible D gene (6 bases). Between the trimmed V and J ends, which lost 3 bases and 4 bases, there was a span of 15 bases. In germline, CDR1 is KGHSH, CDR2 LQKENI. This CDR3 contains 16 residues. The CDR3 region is CASSPGSQQGNEKLFF. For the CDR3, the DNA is TGTGCCAGCTCACCGGGGTCGCAACAGGGTAATGAAAAACTGTTTTTT. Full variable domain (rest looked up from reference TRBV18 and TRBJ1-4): NAGVMQNPRHLVRRRGQEARLRCSPMKGHSHVYWYRQLPEEGLKFMVYLQKENIIDESGMPKERFSAEFPKEGPSILRIQQVVRGDSAAYFCASSPGSQQGNEKLFFGSGTQLSVL.